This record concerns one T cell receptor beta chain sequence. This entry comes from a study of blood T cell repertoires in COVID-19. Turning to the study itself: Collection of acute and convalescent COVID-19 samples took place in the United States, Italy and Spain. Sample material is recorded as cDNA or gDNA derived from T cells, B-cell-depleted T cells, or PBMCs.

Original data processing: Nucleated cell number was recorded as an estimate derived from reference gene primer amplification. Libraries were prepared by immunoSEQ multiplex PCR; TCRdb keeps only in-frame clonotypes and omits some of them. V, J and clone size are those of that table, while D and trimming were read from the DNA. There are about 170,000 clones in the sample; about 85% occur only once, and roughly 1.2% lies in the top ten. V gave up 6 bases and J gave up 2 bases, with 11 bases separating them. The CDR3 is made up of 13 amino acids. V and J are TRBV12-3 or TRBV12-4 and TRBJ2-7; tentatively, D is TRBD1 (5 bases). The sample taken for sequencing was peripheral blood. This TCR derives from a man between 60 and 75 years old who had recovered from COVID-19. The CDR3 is CASRPTQAYEQYF. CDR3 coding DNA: TGTGCCAGCAGACCAACACAGGCCTACGAGCAGTACTTC.